A single sample is the source of the 18 T cell receptor beta chains below, sequenced in a study of human T cells and chemical hapten exposure. The time point here: patch test 2, 6 weeks after DPC sensitization. Treatment: therapeutic diphenylcyclopropenone sensitization with weekly scalp DPC. TCRdb itself ran the RACE reads through MiXCR, one entry per CDR3 protein. The table has just over 350,000 distinct CDR3 sequences, around 6% seen once. The sequencing used whole blood, collected in connection with sensitization to the hapten diphenylcyclopropenone (DPC). The receptors here all came from a woman between 18 and 30 years old with alopecia areata. Some clones in this sample may be carry-over from other donors' samples.

This chain links TRBV7-2 with TRBJ2-3; TRBD2 aligns across 10 bases. Trimming cost V 5 bases and J 2 bases; bases outside gene matches: 4. CDR1 SGHTA and CDR2 FQGNSA come from the germline V gene. The CDR3 is 15 amino acids. CDR3 coding DNA: TGTGCCAGCAGCCCTAGCGGGGGCCTCACAGATACGCAGTATTTT. It specifies CASSPSGGLTDTQYF.

This clonotype was counted between two and nine times. The chain combines TRBV9 with TRBJ2-1; the D gene is possibly TRBD1 (5 bases). Looked up from germline, CDR1 is SGDLS and CDR2 is YYNGEE. Trimming removed 4 bases from V and 4 bases from J, with 15 bases in between. CDR3 length: 15 residues. The CDR3 region is CASSTDSSLYNEQFF. CDR3 sequence (DNA): TGTGCCAGCAGCACAGACAGTAGCCTATACAATGAGCAGTTCTTC.

This clonotype showed up many times. The chain couples TRBV12-3 or TRBV12-4 to TRBJ1-2; D gene ambiguous. V lost 5 bases, J lost 5 bases, and 15 bases lay in between. This CDR3 has 14 amino acids. The CDR3 is CASSPRALLYGYTF. The CDR3 DNA follows: TGTGCCAGCAGTCCCCGGGCCCTTTTATATGGCTACACCTTC.

This clonotype was detected many times. V is TRBV3-1 and J is TRBJ1-6; D gene unclear. Between the trimmed V and J ends, which lost 3 bases and 0 bases, there was a span of 9 bases. Per germline, CDR1 LGHDT and CDR2 YNNKEL (reference sequence). The CDR3 has 16 residues. This CDR3 is CASSQRASSYNSPLHF. The CDR3, as DNA: TGTGCCAGCAGCCAGCGGGCCTCCTCCTATAATTCACCCCTCCACTTT.

This clonotype was counted at least ten times. The rearrangement uses TRBV7-8 and TRBJ2-1; TRBD2 matches at 9 bases. CDR1 SGHVS and CDR2 FQNEAQ come from the germline V gene. The CDR3 totals 15 residues. After removal of 5 bases from V and 4 bases from J, the junction contained 6 bases not matched to a gene. The CDR3 region is CASSLSGGLYNEQFF. The CDR3 DNA reads TGTGCCAGCAGCCTGAGCGGGGGGCTTTACAATGAGCAGTTCTTC.

This rearrangement joins TRBV7-2 to TRBJ2-3; perhaps TRBD2 as D (6 bases). The CDR3 consists of 15 residues. Germline V gene sequence: CDR1 SGHTA, CDR2 FQGNSA. V lost 4 bases to trimming and J lost 2 bases, with 13 bases between them. CDR3 residues: CASSSSGVPTDTQYF. CDR3 DNA sequence: TGTGCCAGCAGCTCGTCGGGGGTTCCCACAGATACGCAGTATTTT.

The rearrangement joins TRBV7-8 to TRBJ2-6; either TRBD1 or TRBD2 may fit D (5 bases each). Germline V lookup: CDR1 SGHVS, CDR2 FQNEAQ. V was trimmed by 1 base and J by 1 base, leaving 11 bases between them. The CDR3 has 17 amino acids. CDR3 coding DNA: TGTGCCAGCAGCTTAGTCACGGGGCGGTCTGGGGCCAACGTCCTGACTTTC. This codes for CASSLVTGRSGANVLTF.

At least ten counts were recorded for this clonotype. The chain recombines TRBV7-2 with TRBJ1-2, with 8 bases identical to TRBD1. This CDR3 contains 15 residues. V lost 1 base, J lost 3 bases, and 4 bases stayed unmatched. Germline CDR1 reads SGHTA; CDR2 reads FQGNSA. The CDR3 loop reads CASSLVSGGDYGYTF. Written as DNA, the CDR3 is TGTGCCAGCAGCTTAGTTTCAGGGGGCGACTATGGCTACACCTTC.

There are a few counts of this clonotype. The chain links TRBV28 to TRBJ1-4, with a possible D match to TRBD1 (5 bases). V lost 4 bases and J 0 bases, leaving 15 bases between the germline ends. CDR1 MDHEN and CDR2 SYDVKM come from the germline V gene. This CDR3 has 17 amino acids. The CDR3 loop reads CASSSGGTATTNEKLFF. CDR3 DNA sequence: TGTGCCAGCAGTTCGGGAGGGACGGCAACAACTAATGAAAAACTGTTTTTT.

This clonotype was recorded a few times. The chain has TRBV7-2 and TRBJ2-1; TRBD2 agrees at 14 bases. V lost 7 bases, J lost 5 bases, and 10 bases stayed unmatched. Germline CDR1 SGHTA, CDR2 FQGNSA. CDR3 size: 17 residues. DNA for the CDR3: TGTGCCAGCACCACCGGCGGGACTAGCGGGGGTCACAATGAGCAGTTCTTC. Translated, it gives CASTTGGTSGGHNEQFF.

The genes are TRBV28 and TRBJ1-1, with D uncertain. This CDR3 has 14 residues. Per the germline V gene, CDR1 is MDHEN and CDR2 is SYDVKM. Trimming left V 5 bases short and J 3 bases short, with 13 bases between. This chain's CDR3 is CASSREGEDTEAFF. The CDR3 coding sequence is TGTGCCAGCAGTCGCGAGGGCGAAGACACTGAAGCTTTCTTT.

This chain joins TRBV3-1 and TRBJ2-7; tentatively, D is TRBD2 (5 bases). The CDR3 consists of 14 residues. Deletions cut 0 bases from V and 2 bases from J, with 8 bases between. CDR1 and CDR2 (germline): LGHDT, YNNKEL (reference sequence). The CDR3 DNA is TGTGCCAGCAGCCAAGAGGGCGGGCCCTACGAGCAGTACTTC. Protein: CASSQEGGPYEQYF.

This clonotype was seen repeatedly, ten times or more. The chain carries TRBV6-5 and TRBJ1-4; 8 nucleotides match TRBD1. J lost 7 bases, V lost 2 bases, and 9 bases had no gene match. Looked up from germline, CDR1 is MNHEY and CDR2 is SVGAGI. This CDR3 contains 16 residues. The CDR3, as DNA: TGTGCCAGCAGTTACCAAGCAGGGGGCGGCTCTGAAAAACTGTTTTTT. It codes for CASSYQAGGGSEKLFF.

This clonotype has just a few counts. J is TRBJ2-5 and V is TRBV6-2 or TRBV6-3; D remains unclear. Per the germline V gene, CDR1 is MNHEY and CDR2 is SVGEGT. The CDR3 covers 13 residues. V lost 2 bases and J lost 7, with 11 bases in between. CDR3 amino acids: CASSYILTGTQYF. DNA for the CDR3: TGTGCCAGCAGTTACATTTTGACGGGGACCCAGTACTTC.

The table lists this clonotype with a few counts. The chain combines TRBV4-2 with TRBJ2-2; maybe TRBD2 (6 bases). Germline V gives CDR1 LGHNA, CDR2 YNFKEQ. The CDR3 is 15 residues long. The germline V and J ends were trimmed by 8 bases and 5 bases, with 18 bases remaining between them. In nucleotides, the CDR3 is TGTGCCAGCGAAGTCGACATACGGGGGACCGGGGAGCTGTTTTTT. Protein: CASEVDIRGTGELFF.

In this sample, this clonotype turned up a few times. In DNA, the CDR3 is TGCAGCGTTCCGAAGGCTAGCGGGTACCAGGATACGCAGTATTTT. This gives the protein CSVPKASGYQDTQYF. The rearrangement links TRBV29-1 to TRBJ2-3, with 8 nucleotides matching TRBD2. The CDR3 length is 15 residues. V lost 5 bases and J lost 6; bases outside the gene matches: 13. The germline V gene has CDR1 SQVTM and CDR2 ANQGSEA.

The chain recombines TRBV19 with TRBJ1-5; possible D gene TRBD1, 6 bases. V was shortened by 5 bases and J by 3 bases, with 17 bases between the two germline ends. This CDR3 is 16 amino acids long. Germline-derived CDR1 and CDR2 are LNHDA and SQIVND (reference sequence). The CDR3 nucleotides are TGTGCCAGTAGTTTCCCTCCTACAGGGACCAATCAGCCCCAGCATTTT. It translates to CASSFPPTGTNQPQHF.

This clonotype was picked up many times. This rearrangement joins TRBV4-1 to TRBJ2-2; TRBD1 is a possible D gene (5 bases). Between the trimmed V and J ends, which lost 4 bases and 4 bases, there was a span of 13 bases. Germline V gene data show CDR1 as MGHRA and CDR2 as YSYEKL. This CDR3 contains 15 residues. CDR3 DNA sequence: TGCGCCAGCAGCCCCCGGCAGGGCGGCACCGGGGAGCTGTTTTTT. This encodes CASSPRQGGTGELFF.